Shown below are 5 T cell receptor beta chains from a single sample sequenced in a study of cytomegalovirus exposure and HLA in healthy donors. The PCR used 60 Vbeta and 13 Jbeta primers. Assay used: immunoSEQ multiplex PCR; TCRdb lists only in-frame clones, some missing. The listing contains approximately 190,000 clones. Specimen: PBMCs. The receptors were sampled from a man between 25 and 39 years old in good health and CMV-seronegative.

The J gene is TRBJ2-1, the V gene TRBV5-1; 9 nucleotides agree with TRBD1. Germline V lookup: CDR1 SGHRS, CDR2 YFSETQ. The length of the CDR3 is 16 residues. V was clipped by 1 base and J by 7 bases; unmatched bases: 9. The CDR3, as DNA: TGCGCCAGCAGCTTGTCCTGGGGACAGGGTCGAAATGAGCAGTTCTTC. Residues: CASSLSWGQGRNEQFF.

CDR3 protein: CASSPTTGQGAGGNQPQHF. For the CDR3, the DNA is TGTGCCAGCTCACCGACCACGGGACAGGGGGCTGGAGGCAATCAGCCCCAGCATTTT. The genes are TRBV18 and TRBJ1-5, with 12 bases that match TRBD1. Germline V CDR1 and CDR2: KGHSH, LQKENI. V shed 3 bases and J 2 bases; nucleotides not matched to a gene: 11. This CDR3 region has 19 residues.

J is TRBJ1-1 and V is TRBV2; D is possibly TRBD1 (5 bases). V lost 3 bases and J lost 7, with 12 bases in between. Germline assignment: CDR1 SNHLY and CDR2 FYNNEI. This CDR3 contains 13 residues. The CDR3 nucleotides read TGTGCCAGCAGTGATTGGCAGGGCGGTGAAGCTTTCTTT. It is translated as CASSDWQGGEAFF.

V usage is TRBV6-6 and J usage is TRBJ2-7; D perhaps matches TRBD1 (5 bases). Trimming stripped 5 bases from V and 0 bases from J, with 11 bases between. This CDR3 comprises 14 residues. CDR1 is MNHNY, CDR2 SVGAGI, per germline (reference sequence). In DNA, the CDR3 is TGTGCCAGCAGTAAGCAGGACAACTCCTACGAGCAGTACTTC. Its translation: CASSKQDNSYEQYF.

J is TRBJ2-7 and V is TRBV9; D uncertain. Trimming left V 0 bases short and J 3 bases short, with 13 bases between. The CDR3 is 15 amino acids. The germline V gene has CDR1 SGDLS and CDR2 YYNGEE. This chain's CDR3 is CASSVAESGGYEQYF. Here the CDR3 DNA reads TGTGCCAGCAGCGTAGCGGAGTCGGGTGGCTACGAGCAGTACTTC.